The 27 T cell receptor beta chains below were found in one sample sequenced in a study of blood T cell repertoires in COVID-19. Produced via immunoSEQ multiplex PCR; TCRdb's table is partial and in-frame only. This sample has 150,000 to 200,000 clones, with about 88% found just once. The sequenced material came from peripheral blood. Source of these receptors: a man aged 18 to 29 who had recovered from COVID-19.

The CDR3: CASAPTGTSGINEQFF. CDR3 nucleotide sequence: TGTGCCAGCGCGCCAACCGGGACTAGCGGGATCAATGAGCAGTTCTTC. This chain links TRBV9 with TRBJ2-1; 13 nucleotides match TRBD2. CDR3 length: 16 amino acids. With 7 bases clipped from V and 6 bases from J, the junction kept 10 bases outside the gene matches. Per germline, CDR1 SGDLS and CDR2 YYNGEE.

V usage is TRBV15 and J usage is TRBJ2-3; 9 bases map to TRBD2. V lost 1 base, J lost 1 base, and 9 bases stayed unmatched. The CDR3 is 18 residues long. CDR1 and CDR2 (germline): LNHNV, YYDKDF (reference sequence). The CDR3 loop is CATSRGGSGSWGTDTQYF. Written as DNA, the CDR3 is TGTGCCACCAGCAGAGGGGGTAGCGGGAGTTGGGGCACAGATACGCAGTATTTT. The whole variable domain, filled in from reference TRBV15 and TRBJ2-3, reads DAMVIQNPRYQVTQFGKPVTLSCSQTLNHNVMYWYQQKSSQAPKLLFHYYDKDFNNEADTPDNFQSRRPNTSFCFLDIRSPGLGDTAMYLCATSRGGSGSWGTDTQYFGPGTRLTVL.

The chain carries TRBV24-1 and TRBJ2-3, with D possibly being TRBD2 (6 bases). From germline, CDR1 is KGHDR and CDR2 SFDVKD. The CDR3 consists of 14 residues. V was trimmed by 8 bases and J by 0 bases, leaving 11 bases between them. CDR3 in DNA: TGTGCCACCAAGGCGGGACCCAGCACAGATACGCAGTATTTT. The encoded protein is CATKAGPSTDTQYF.

The chain couples TRBV4-3 to TRBJ1-2, with TRBD1 identical over 7 bases. V lost 2 bases, J lost 8 bases, and 5 bases stayed unmatched. CDR3 length equals 13 residues. The germline CDR1 and CDR2 sequences are LGHNA and YSLEER. In DNA form, the CDR3 reads TGCGCCAGCAGCCAAAACAGGGGCTTGGGCTACACCTTC. Amino acid sequence: CASSQNRGLGYTF.

V and J are TRBV6-6 and TRBJ2-1, with 12 bases aligning to TRBD2. The CDR3 covers 16 residues. After removal of 3 bases from V and 7 bases from J, the junction contained 7 bases not matched to a gene. In germline, CDR1 is MNHNY, CDR2 SVGAGI (reference sequence). CDR3 protein: CASSYYLAGGDNEQFF. In DNA, the CDR3 is TGTGCCAGCAGTTATTATCTAGCGGGAGGGGATAATGAGCAGTTCTTC.

The chain recombines TRBV2 with TRBJ1-1, with D possibly matching TRBD1 (5 bases). Trimming shortened V by 7 bases and J by 10 bases, and 13 bases separated the two germline ends. CDR1 is SNHLY and CDR2 is FYNNEI in the germline V gene. This CDR3 region has 11 residues. CDR3 sequence (DNA): TGTGCCAGCAACGAGGGACTGGTAGCTTTCTTT. Protein product: CASNEGLVAFF.

The chain has TRBV28 and TRBJ2-2; D is perhaps TRBD2 (6 bases). This CDR3 comprises 13 residues. Trimming took 9 bases from V and 1 from J, leaving 9 bases between them. Per germline, CDR1 MDHEN and CDR2 SYDVKM. The CDR3 DNA is TGTGCCAGTTGGGGAGGGAACACCGGGGAGCTGTTTTTT. Translated, it gives CASWGGNTGELFF.

As regards this clone: In the same sample, other DNA sequences code for this CDR3. The chain links TRBV10-3 to TRBJ2-2, with 8 bases matching TRBD1. Per the germline V gene, CDR1 is ENHRY and CDR2 is SYGVKD. The CDR3 length is 13 residues. Unmatched junction bases numbered 4, after V lost 9 bases and J lost 4 bases. The CDR3 region has the DNA TGTGCCATTACAGGGGGAGGCACCGGGGAGCTGTTTTTT. The encoded protein is CAITGGGTGELFF.

The chain has TRBV7-3 and TRBJ1-2, with 8 bases aligning to TRBD1. The germline gives CDR1 SGHTA, CDR2 FQGTGA. CDR3 size: 13 residues. Unmatched junction bases numbered 6, after V lost 4 bases and J lost 8 bases. CDR3 region: CASSSETGEGYTF. The CDR3 DNA is TGTGCCAGCAGCTCGGAGACAGGGGAGGGCTACACCTTC.

This chain connects TRBV3-1 (or the pseudogene TRBV3-2) to TRBJ2-3; D is possibly TRBD2 (5 bases). The CDR3 consists of 16 residues. Germline CDR1 LGHDT, CDR2 YNNKEL (reference sequence). Trimming left V 4 bases short and J 4 bases short, with 18 bases between. This chain's CDR3 is CASSLKGLGSADTQYF. The CDR3 DNA reads TGTGCCAGCAGCCTTAAAGGACTGGGGTCCGCAGATACGCAGTATTTT.

V usage is TRBV2 and J usage is TRBJ1-4; D gene ambiguous. The CDR3 contains 10 residues. Germline assignment: CDR1 SNHLY and CDR2 FYNNEI. Trimming stripped 10 bases from V and 8 bases from J, with 8 bases between. CDR3 sequence: CATGGEKLFF. CDR3 bases: TGTGCCACCGGAGGAGAAAAACTGTTTTTT.

The rearrangement links TRBV9 to TRBJ2-5; 12 positions match TRBD1. After removal of 3 bases from V and 5 bases from J, the junction contained 8 bases not matched to a gene. This CDR3 contains 16 residues. Germline lookup yields CDR1 SGDLS and CDR2 YYNGEE. The CDR3 nucleotides are TGTGCCAGCAGCGGGCCGCGGGACAGGGGGCGGGAGACCCAGTACTTC. Amino acid sequence: CASSGPRDRGRETQYF.

The genes are TRBV11-2 and TRBJ2-6, with 7 bases fitting TRBD1. The J segment lost 0 bases and the V segment lost 8 bases, leaving 13 bases of the junction unmatched. The CDR3 sequence is 18 residues long. CDR1 and CDR2 from the germline V gene are SGHAT and FQNNGV. CDR3 residues: CASRIVPRQGSGANVLTF. CDR3 sequence (DNA): TGTGCCAGCCGGATAGTCCCGCGACAGGGCTCTGGGGCCAACGTCCTGACTTTC.

This clone was seen a few times. This chain uses TRBV5-1 with TRBJ2-5; D possibly corresponds to TRBD2 (5 bases). The CDR3 length is 15 residues. V gave up 6 bases and J gave up 0 bases, with 15 bases separating them. Germline V lookup: CDR1 SGHRS, CDR2 YFSETQ. CDR3 coding DNA: TGCGCCAGCATTCCCGGAGGCGGGTACCAAGAGACCCAGTACTTC. As protein: CASIPGGGYQETQYF.

In this sample, this clone turned up once. The V and J genes are TRBV10-3 and TRBJ2-3, with D possibly being TRBD2 (5 bases). The germline V and J ends were trimmed by 10 bases and 3 bases, with 17 bases remaining between them. Germline V gives CDR1 ENHRY, CDR2 SYGVKD. The CDR3 runs to 14 residues. The CDR3 spells CATTESKRTDTQYF. The CDR3 DNA is TGTGCCACCACAGAGTCAAAGCGGACAGATACGCAGTATTTT.

The chain links TRBV11-2 to TRBJ1-1, with D possibly matching TRBD1 (6 bases). The CDR3 is made up of 13 amino acids. Germline CDR1 and CDR2: SGHAT and FQNNGV. Trimming stripped 6 bases from V and 1 base from J, with 9 bases between. The CDR3 nucleotides are TGTGCCAGCAGTGCGGACAGGAACACTGAAGCTTTCTTT. It codes for CASSADRNTEAFF.

The CDR3 nucleotides read TGTGCCAGCAGAGCTACAGGGAACTATGGCTACACCTTC. Translating it yields CASRATGNYGYTF. The V and J genes are TRBV27 and TRBJ1-2, with D maybe TRBD1 (6 bases). The ends were cut back, 6 bases at V and 2 bases at J, with 10 bases in the middle. The CDR3 covers 13 residues. Looked up from germline, CDR1 is MNHEY and CDR2 is SMNVEV (reference sequence).

The rearrangement joins TRBV20-1 to TRBJ2-7, with 7 bases fitting TRBD2. The V gene end was trimmed by 3 bases and the J gene end by 4 bases; junction bases not matched to a gene: 6. Germline V CDR1 and CDR2: DFQATT, SNEGSKA (reference sequence). This CDR3 region has 13 residues. The CDR3 nucleotides read TGCAGTGCTAGTAAAGGGGAGGGTTACGAGCAGTACTTC. The encoded protein is CSASKGEGYEQYF.

The chain has TRBV18 and TRBJ1-2; a weak D match, TRBD1 (5 bases). V lost 0 bases to trimming and J lost 4 bases, with 12 bases between them. Germline CDR1 and CDR2: KGHSH and LQKENI. The CDR3 runs 15 residues. For the CDR3, the DNA is TGTGCCAGCTCACCACCGGTCGGCGGGACCTATGGCTACACCTTC. Protein: CASSPPVGGTYGYTF.

This clone showed up just once. The chain links TRBV7-2 to TRBJ2-1; the D gene is possibly TRBD2 (6 bases). V lost 5 bases to trimming and J lost 13 bases, with 12 bases between them. The CDR3 runs 11 residues. Germline assignment: CDR1 SGHTA and CDR2 FQGNSA. DNA of the CDR3: TGTGCCAGCAGCCCGGGACTCCGTCAGTTCTTC. Translation gives CASSPGLRQFF.

The chain couples TRBV6-2 or TRBV6-3 to TRBJ1-5; D is unclear. V was shortened by 2 bases and J by 7 bases, with 15 bases between the two germline ends. CDR1 is MNHEY and CDR2 is SVGEGT in the germline V gene. The CDR3 is 15 residues long. The CDR3 spells CASSYGVLSGQPQHF. The CDR3 region has the DNA TGTGCCAGCAGTTACGGCGTGCTGTCGGGGCAGCCCCAGCATTTT.

This clone was picked up many times. The chain uses TRBV27 and TRBJ2-7, with D unclear. Trimming cost V 3 bases and J 2 bases, with 11 bases left between them. Looked up from germline, CDR1 is MNHEY and CDR2 is SMNVEV (reference sequence). This CDR3 region has 14 residues. The CDR3 loop is CASSFGISTYEQYF. Written as DNA, the CDR3 is TGTGCCAGCAGTTTTGGTATCTCTACCTACGAGCAGTACTTC.

The V call is TRBV6-6, the J call TRBJ2-2; TRBD2 aligns across 9 bases. Per the germline V gene, CDR1 is MNHNY and CDR2 is SVGAGI (reference sequence). The V and J ends lost 2 bases and 6 bases, in that order; junction bases with no gene match: 4. This CDR3 has 15 amino acids. CDR3 sequence reads: CASSYGGRAPGELFF. The CDR3 coding sequence is TGTGCCAGCAGTTACGGCGGGAGGGCCCCCGGGGAGCTGTTTTTT.

The chain carries TRBV5-6 and TRBJ2-3; D remains unclear. The CDR3 loop spans 14 amino acids. CDR1 is SGHDT, CDR2 YYEEEE, per germline. V shed 5 bases and J shed 2 bases, with 12 bases lying between them. This CDR3 reads CASSGLLITDTQYF. CDR3 bases: TGTGCCAGCAGTGGGCTACTGATCACAGATACGCAGTATTTT.

Points on this clone: Other DNA sequences in the same sample also yield this CDR3. The V gene is TRBV7-2, the J gene TRBJ1-3; no firm D call. The CDR3 contains 14 residues. CDR1 is SGHTA and CDR2 is FQGNSA in the germline V gene. Trimming pared 1 base from V and 4 bases from J, leaving 8 bases between. As DNA, the CDR3 is TGTGCCAGCAGCTTAGGAGGGTCCGGAAACACCATATATTTT. Protein sequence: CASSLGGSGNTIYF.

The J gene is TRBJ2-1, the V gene TRBV6-4; TRBD2 matches at 11 bases. J gave up 6 bases and V 5 bases, and 6 bases lay outside the gene matches. The germline V gene has CDR1 MRHNA and CDR2 SNTAGT. The CDR3 loop spans 15 amino acids. CDR3 loop: CASSLRLAGPNEQFF. CDR3 DNA sequence: TGTGCCAGCAGTCTCAGACTAGCGGGACCCAATGAGCAGTTCTTC.

This chain links TRBV19 with TRBJ1-2; no firm D call. Trimming took off 7 bases at V and 5 bases at J, with 14 bases between the two ends. CDR1 is LNHDA, CDR2 SQIVND, per germline (reference sequence). This CDR3 contains 13 residues. The CDR3 nucleotides are TGTGCCAGTACTGGGGAGTTATGGTATGGCTACACCTTC. Translating gives CASTGELWYGYTF.